This TCR beta chain was sequenced for a study of Graves' ophthalmopathy and Graves' hyperthyroidism. PBMCs came from roughly 10 ml of fresh peripheral blood. This clonotype was recorded many times. The germline gives CDR1 DFQATT, CDR2 SNEGSKA (reference sequence). The V and J ends lost 4 bases and 3 bases, in that order; junction bases with no gene match: 5. The CDR3 contains 13 residues. The study amplified TCR beta CDR3 regions using RNA transcripts. RT-PCR with HTBI primers came first, then second-round multiplex PCR. One entry per CDR3 protein, called by TCRdb with MiXCR from the multiplex PCR reads. The sample includes 300,000 to 500,000 distinct CDR3 sequences, 15% of them seen just once.

The sample comprised peripheral blood. J is TRBJ2-7 and V is TRBV20-1, with 8 bases lining up with TRBD2. The sequence came from a woman younger than 35 with stable Graves' hyperthyroidism. The CDR3 nucleotides are TGCAGTGCTACGGGGGGGGTATACTACGAGCAGTACTTC. Translation: CSATGGVYYEQYF.